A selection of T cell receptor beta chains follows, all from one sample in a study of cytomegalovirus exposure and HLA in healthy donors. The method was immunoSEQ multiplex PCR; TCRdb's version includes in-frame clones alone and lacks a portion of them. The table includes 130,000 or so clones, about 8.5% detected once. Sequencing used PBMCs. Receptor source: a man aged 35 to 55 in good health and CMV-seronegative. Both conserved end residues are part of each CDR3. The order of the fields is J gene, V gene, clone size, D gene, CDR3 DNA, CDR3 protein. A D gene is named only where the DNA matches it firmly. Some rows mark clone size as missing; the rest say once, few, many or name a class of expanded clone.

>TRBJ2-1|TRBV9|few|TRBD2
TGTGCCAGCAGCGCTAGCGGGGGGGACTACAATGAGCAGTTCTTC
CASSASGGDYNEQFF
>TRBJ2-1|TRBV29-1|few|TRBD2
TGCAGCGTTGGGGTTAGCGGGGACAATGAGCAGTTCTTC
CSVGVSGDNEQFF
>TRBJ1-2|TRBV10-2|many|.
TGCGCCAGCAGTGAGGAGCCCTCAGGCTATGGCTACACCTTC
CASSEEPSGYGYTF
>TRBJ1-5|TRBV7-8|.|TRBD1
TGTGCCAGCAGCTTAGAGACAGGGGTCAGCAATCAGCCCCAGCATTTT
CASSLETGVSNQPQHF
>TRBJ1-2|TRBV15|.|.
TGTGCCACCAGCAGGAGTACGGCTAACTATGGCTACACCTTC
CATSRSTANYGYTF
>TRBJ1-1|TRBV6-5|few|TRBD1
TGTGCCAGCAGTTACTGGGGGACAGGGCCCAAGGCTTTCTTT
CASSYWGTGPKAFF
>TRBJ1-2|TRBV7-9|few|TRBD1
TGTGCCAGCAGACCATCCGGACAGGAATATGGCTACACCTTC
CASRPSGQEYGYTF
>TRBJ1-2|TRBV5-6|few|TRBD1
TGTGCCAGCAGCACTGGACAGGGGCTAACTAACTATGGCTACACCTTC
CASSTGQGLTNYGYTF
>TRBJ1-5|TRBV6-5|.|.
TGTGCCAGCGGGCTCAACAGGGCGATTAATCAGCCCCAGCATTTT
CASGLNRAINQPQHF
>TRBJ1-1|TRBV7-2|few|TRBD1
TGTGCCAGCAGCTTCTGGACAGGGGGCACTGAAGCTTTCTTT
CASSFWTGGTEAFF
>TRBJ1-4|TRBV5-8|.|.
TGTGCCAGCAGCTTTACAAACCGGGGAAATGAAAAACTGTTTTTT
CASSFTNRGNEKLFF
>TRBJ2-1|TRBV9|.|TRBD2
TGTGCCAGCAGCCCCGGGGGGAGCTCCTACAATGAGCAGTTCTTC
CASSPGGSSYNEQFF
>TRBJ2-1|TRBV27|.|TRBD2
TGTGCCAGCAGTTTAGTTCGCGGGGGGGCCGGTGAGCAGTTCTTC
CASSLVRGGAGEQFF
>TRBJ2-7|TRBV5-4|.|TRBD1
TGTGCCAGCAACAGGGGCGGAGCCTACGAGCAGTACTTC
CASNRGGAYEQYF
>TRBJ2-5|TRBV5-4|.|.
TGTGCCAGCAGAGCGTTAGCGGCCCCGGGGGAGACCCAGTACTTC
CASRALAAPGETQYF
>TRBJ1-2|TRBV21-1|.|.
TGTGCCAGCAGCAAAGTTGGGGGGACAGGGAGTAGGCGCTATGGCTACACCTTC
CASSKVGGTGSRRYGYTF
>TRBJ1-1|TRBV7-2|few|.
TGTGCCAGCAGCGCCATGGCCTTGAACACTGAAGCTTTCTTT
CASSAMALNTEAFF
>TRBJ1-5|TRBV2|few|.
TGTGCCAGCAGTGAATTCGGACTGAAGAATCAGCCCCAGCATTTT
CASSEFGLKNQPQHF
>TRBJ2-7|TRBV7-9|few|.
TGTGCCAGCAGCTTGACAGGTCCCTCGGACGAGCAGTACTTC
CASSLTGPSDEQYF
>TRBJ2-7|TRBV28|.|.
TGTGCCATCCAAAAGGCTACCAGACTCAAGTCCTACGAGCAGTACTTC
CAIQKATRLKSYEQYF
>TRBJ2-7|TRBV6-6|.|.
TGTGCCAGCAGTCCACACGTCTCCTACGAGCAGTACTTC
CASSPHVSYEQYF
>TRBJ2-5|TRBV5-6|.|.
TGTGCCAGCAGCCAGGAAGCCCGGGAGACCCAGTACTTC
CASSQEARETQYF
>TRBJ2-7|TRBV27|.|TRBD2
TGTGCCAGCAGTGGCCGACTAGCGGCCTACGAGCAGTACTTC
CASSGRLAAYEQYF
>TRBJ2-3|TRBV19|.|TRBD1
TGTGCCAGTAGTGCCCAGACAGGGGTGACAGATACGCAGTATTTT
CASSAQTGVTDTQYF
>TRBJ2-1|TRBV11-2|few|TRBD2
TGTGCCAGCAGCTCGGGACTAGCTGAAAATGAGCAGTTCTTC
CASSSGLAENEQFF
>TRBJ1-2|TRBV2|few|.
TGTGCCAGCAGTGATTTGGCAGGGCGTTATGGCTACACCTTC
CASSDLAGRYGYTF
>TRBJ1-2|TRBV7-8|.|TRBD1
TGTGCCAGCAGCCTCCTCGGACAGGGGGACTATGGCTACACCTTC
CASSLLGQGDYGYTF
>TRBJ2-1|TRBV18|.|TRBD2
TGTGCCAGCGGTACTAGCGGGGGGAACAATGAGCAGTTCTTC
CASGTSGGNNEQFF
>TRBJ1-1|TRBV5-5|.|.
TGTGCCAGCAGCTTGGCGAACCAGATTATCACTGAAGCTTTCTTT
CASSLANQIITEAFF
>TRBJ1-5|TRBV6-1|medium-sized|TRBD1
TGTGCCAGCAGCAAGGGACAGGGTGGACAGCCCCAGCATTTT
CASSKGQGGQPQHF
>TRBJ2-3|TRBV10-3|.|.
TGTGCCATCAGTGAAGGGGACTTTACAGATACGCAGTATTTT
CAISEGDFTDTQYF
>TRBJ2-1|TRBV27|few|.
TGTGCCAGCAGTCCTGGGCGCAATGAGCAGTTCTTC
CASSPGRNEQFF
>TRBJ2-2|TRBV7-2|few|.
TGTGCCAGCAGCCCGAGGGAGAGTGGGGAGCTGTTTTTT
CASSPRESGELFF
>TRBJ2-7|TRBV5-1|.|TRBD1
TGCGCCAGCAGCCCAAACATGGACAGGGGTTACGAGCAGTACTTC
CASSPNMDRGYEQYF
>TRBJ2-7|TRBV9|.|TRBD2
TGTGCCAGCAGCCTGGGACTAGCGAGGGGCGAGCAGTACTTC
CASSLGLARGEQYF
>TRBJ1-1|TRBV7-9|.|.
TGTGCCAGCAGCCCGTTAATGAACACTGAAGCTTTCTTT
CASSPLMNTEAFF
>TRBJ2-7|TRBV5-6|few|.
TGTGCCAGCAGCTTAGGACACCTCTACGAGCAGTACTTC
CASSLGHLYEQYF
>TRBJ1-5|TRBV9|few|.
TGTGCCAGCAGCGTAGCGGTGGGGCTAGGGCCCCAGCATTTT
CASSVAVGLGPQHF
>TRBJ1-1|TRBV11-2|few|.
TGTGCCAGCAGCCCCGGGGGGATTACTGAAGCTTTCTTT
CASSPGGITEAFF
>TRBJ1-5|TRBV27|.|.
TGTGCCAGCAGTTTACAGGGCAATCAGCCCCAGCATTTT
CASSLQGNQPQHF
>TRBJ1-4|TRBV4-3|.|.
TGCGCCAGCAGCCAAGATCGACACGCTAATGAAAAACTGTTTTTT
CASSQDRHANEKLFF
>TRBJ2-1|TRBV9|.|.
TGTGCCAGCAGCGTATCGGACAGCTCCTACAATGAGCAGTTCTTC
CASSVSDSSYNEQFF
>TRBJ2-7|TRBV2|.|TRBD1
TGTGCCAGCCAGGGACAGAGATACGAGCAGTACTTC
CASQGQRYEQYF
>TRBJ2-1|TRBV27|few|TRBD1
TGTGCCAGCAGTTCCAGGGGGCACTCCTACAATGAGCAGTTCTTC
CASSSRGHSYNEQFF
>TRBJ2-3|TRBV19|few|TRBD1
TGTGCCAGTAGTATGAAAGACAGGGTGGGAGATACGCAGTATTTT
CASSMKDRVGDTQYF
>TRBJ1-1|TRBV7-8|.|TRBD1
TGTGCCAGCAGCTTAAGTTTTAGGGGGCGCGGCACTGAAGCTTTCTTT
CASSLSFRGRGTEAFF
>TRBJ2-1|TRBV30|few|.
TGTGCCTGGAGTGTCGGGGGGCGACACAATGAGCAGTTCTTC
CAWSVGGRHNEQFF
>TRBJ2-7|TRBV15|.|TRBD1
TGTGCCACCAGCAGAGGGCAGGGGGTTTTCGAGCAGTACTTC
CATSRGQGVFEQYF
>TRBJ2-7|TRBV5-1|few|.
TGCGCCAGCAGCTTGGGAGGGGGAAGAGTCGAGCAGTACTTC
CASSLGGGRVEQYF
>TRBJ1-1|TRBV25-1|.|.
TGTGCCAGCGGACATAACACTGAAGCTTTCTTT
CASGHNTEAFF
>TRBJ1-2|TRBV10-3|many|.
TGTGCCATCAGTGGTTTAACAGGGCGGTATGGCTACACCTTC
CAISGLTGRYGYTF
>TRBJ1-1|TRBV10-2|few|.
TGCGCCAGCAGTGGAGGCCCTGAAGCTTTCTTT
CASSGGPEAFF
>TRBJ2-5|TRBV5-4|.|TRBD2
TGTGCCAGCAGCTCAGGGACTAGCGGGGGTTCTCGTGAGACCCAGTACTTC
CASSSGTSGGSRETQYF
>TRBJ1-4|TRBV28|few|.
TGTGCCAGCAGATACCTCTCAGGGGTTTCGGGTGAAAAACTGTTTTTT
CASRYLSGVSGEKLFF
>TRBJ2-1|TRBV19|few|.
TGTGCCAGTAGTAGCGGAGGGAATGAGCAGTTCTTC
CASSSGGNEQFF